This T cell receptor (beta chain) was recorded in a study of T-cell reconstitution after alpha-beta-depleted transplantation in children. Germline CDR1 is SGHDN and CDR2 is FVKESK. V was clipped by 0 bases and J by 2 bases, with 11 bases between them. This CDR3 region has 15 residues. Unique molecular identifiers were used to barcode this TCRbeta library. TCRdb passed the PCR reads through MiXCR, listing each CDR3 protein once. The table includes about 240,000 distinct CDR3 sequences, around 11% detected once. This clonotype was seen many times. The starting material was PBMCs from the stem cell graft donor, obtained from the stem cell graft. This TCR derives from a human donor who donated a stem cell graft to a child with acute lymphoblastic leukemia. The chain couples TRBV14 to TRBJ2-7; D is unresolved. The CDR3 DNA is TGTGCCAGCAGCCAAGATGAGGCCCTACCCTACGAGCAGTACTTC. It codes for CASSQDEALPYEQYF.